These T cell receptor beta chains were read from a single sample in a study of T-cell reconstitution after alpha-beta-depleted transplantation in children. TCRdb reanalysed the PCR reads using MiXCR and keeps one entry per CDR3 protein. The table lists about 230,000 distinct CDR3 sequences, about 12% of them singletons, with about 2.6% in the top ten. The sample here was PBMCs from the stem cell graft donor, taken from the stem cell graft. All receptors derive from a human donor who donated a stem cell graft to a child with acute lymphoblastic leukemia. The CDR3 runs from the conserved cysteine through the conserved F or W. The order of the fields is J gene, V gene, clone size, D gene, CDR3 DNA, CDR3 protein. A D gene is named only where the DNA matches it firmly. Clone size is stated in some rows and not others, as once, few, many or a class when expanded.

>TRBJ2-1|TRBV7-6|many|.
TGTGCCAGCAGCTTAGGGCAGGGGCTTAGCGGGCTCTACAATGAGCAGTTCTTC
CASSLGQGLSGLYNEQFF
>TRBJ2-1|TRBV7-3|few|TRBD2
TGTGCCAGCAGCTTAGGACTAGCGGGAGTGGGTGAGCAGTTCTTC
CASSLGLAGVGEQFF
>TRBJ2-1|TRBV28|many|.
TGTGCCAGCAGTTTCTCACAGAACAATGAGCAGTTCTTC
CASSFSQNNEQFF
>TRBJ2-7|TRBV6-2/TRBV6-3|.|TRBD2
TGTGCCAGCAGTTACTCGAGAGGGCCGGGGGGCTCCTACGAGCAGTACTTC
CASSYSRGPGGSYEQYF
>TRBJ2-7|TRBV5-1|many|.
TGCGCCAGCAGCTCCAACGGACAGACCTACGAGCAGTACTTC
CASSSNGQTYEQYF
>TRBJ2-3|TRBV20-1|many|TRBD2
TGCACCTTAGCGGGAGGAACAGATACGCAGTATTTT
CTLAGGTDTQYF
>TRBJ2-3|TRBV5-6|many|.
TGTGCCAGCAGCTTGGGAAGCACAGATACGCAGTATTTT
CASSLGSTDTQYF
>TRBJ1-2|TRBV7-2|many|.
TGTGCCAGCAGCACCCTGCTGGGAGATGGCTACACCTTC
CASSTLLGDGYTF
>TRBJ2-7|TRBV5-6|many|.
TGTGCCAGCAGCTTGGCCTTTAAGTCCTACGAGCAGTACTTC
CASSLAFKSYEQYF
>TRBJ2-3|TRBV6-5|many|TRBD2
TGTGCCAGCAGTTACCTAGCGGGGAGCACAGATACGCAGTATTTT
CASSYLAGSTDTQYF
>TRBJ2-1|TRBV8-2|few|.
TGTGCCAGCACATCACATAATCCGCTACCCGGGGGACAGCCACTACGAAGCTCCTACAATGAGCAGTTCTTC
CASTSHNPLPGGQPLRSSYNEQFF
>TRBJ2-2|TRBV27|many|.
TGTGCCAGCAGTTTGTTAGGGGCCGGGGAGCTGTTTTTT
CASSLLGAGELFF
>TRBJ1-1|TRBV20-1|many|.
TGCAGTGCCGGGGGAGGTAGAACTGAAGCTTTCTTT
CSAGGGRTEAFF
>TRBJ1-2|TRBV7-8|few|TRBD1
TGTGCCAGCAGCGATCGAGCGGACAGGGCTGGCCTCTACACCTTC
CASSDRADRAGLYTF
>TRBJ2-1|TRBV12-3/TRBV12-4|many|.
TGTGCCACCAGCAGGGCGGCCAATGAGCAGTTCTTC
CATSRAANEQFF
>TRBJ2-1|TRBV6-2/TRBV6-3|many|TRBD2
TGTGCCAGCAGTTACTCTCTAGCGGGAGGGTTGGATGAGCAGTTCTTC
CASSYSLAGGLDEQFF
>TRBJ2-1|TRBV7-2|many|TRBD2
TGTGCCAGCAGCTATTTGGGGGGGAGTACCTACAATGAGCAGTTCTTC
CASSYLGGSTYNEQFF
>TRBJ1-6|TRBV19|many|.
TGTGCCAGTAGGGGACAAGTTAATTCACCCCTCCACTTT
CASRGQVNSPLHF
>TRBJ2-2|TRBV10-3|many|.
TGTGCCATCAAAGGGGCCGGGACGGAAACCACCGGGGAGCTGTTTTTT
CAIKGAGTETTGELFF
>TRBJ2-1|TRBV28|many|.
TGTGCCAGCATCAAAAGGGTCGACAATGAGCAGTTCTTC
CASIKRVDNEQFF
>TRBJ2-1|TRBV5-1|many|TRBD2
TGCGCCAGCAGCCCGGGACTAGCGGTTGAAAAGCAGTTCTTC
CASSPGLAVEKQFF
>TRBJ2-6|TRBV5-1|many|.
TGCGCCAGCAGTTCACGCGAGGAGTCGGGGGCCAACGTCCTGACTTTC
CASSSREESGANVLTF
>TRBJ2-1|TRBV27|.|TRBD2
TGTGCCAGCAGTTTGGATAGCGGGGGCCACTCCTACAATGAGCAGTTCTTC
CASSLDSGGHSYNEQFF
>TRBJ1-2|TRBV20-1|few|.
TGCAGTGCCGCAACCCCCAGACCCGCGATCCTCAACTTCTATGGCTACACCTTC
CSAATPRPAILNFYGYTF
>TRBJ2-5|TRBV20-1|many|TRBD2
TGCAGTGCTATGGGCGGGGGAGCTCGGGAGACCCAGTACTTC
CSAMGGGARETQYF
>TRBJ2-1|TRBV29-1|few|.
TGCAGCGCCCGAGTCGTTAATGAGCAGTTCTTC
CSARVVNEQFF
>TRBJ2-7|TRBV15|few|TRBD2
TGTGCCACCAGCAGAGATCCCTTAGCGGGAGGGTTGGGATACGAGCAGTACTTC
CATSRDPLAGGLGYEQYF
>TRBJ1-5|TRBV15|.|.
TGTGCCACCAGCATCGAATCGGTTATCACTAATCAGCCCCAGCATTTT
CATSIESVITNQPQHF
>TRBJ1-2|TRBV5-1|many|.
TGCGCCAGCAGCCGCCGGACAGAAGCTAACTATGGCTACACCTTC
CASSRRTEANYGYTF
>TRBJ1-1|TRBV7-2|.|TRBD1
TGTGCCAGCAGCACCCGGGACAGCACGAACACTGAAGCTTTCTTT
CASSTRDSTNTEAFF
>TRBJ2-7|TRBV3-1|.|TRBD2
TGTGCCAGCTCCCTCGGACTAGCGGGCTATCAAAGCTCCTACGAGCAGTACTTC
CASSLGLAGYQSSYEQYF
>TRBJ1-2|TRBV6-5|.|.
TGTGCCAGCAGTTACTCGACACACTATGGCTACACCTTC
CASSYSTHYGYTF
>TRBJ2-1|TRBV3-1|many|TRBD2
TGTGCCAGCAGCCAAGATAGGCGGGGGGATCAGTTCTTC
CASSQDRRGDQFF
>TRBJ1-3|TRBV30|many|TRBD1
TGTGCCTGCCGCTCCGACAGGGTAGCTGGAAACACCATATATTTT
CACRSDRVAGNTIYF
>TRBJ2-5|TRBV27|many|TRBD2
TGTGCCAGCAGTTTATGGCGGGGGGGGTACCAAGAGACCCAGTACTTC
CASSLWRGGYQETQYF
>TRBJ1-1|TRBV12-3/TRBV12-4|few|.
TGTGCCAGCAGTTTAGCGTTTCGGGCTCCCACTGAAGCTTTCTTT
CASSLAFRAPTEAFF
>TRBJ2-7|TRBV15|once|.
TGTGCCACCAGCAGAGTAGGTAGCTCCTACGAGCAGTACTTC
CATSRVGSSYEQYF
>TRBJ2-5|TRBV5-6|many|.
TGTGCCAGCAGCCAGATCCAAGAGACCCAGTACTTC
CASSQIQETQYF
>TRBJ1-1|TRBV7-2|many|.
TGTGCCAGCAGCAAATACACTGAAGCTTTCTTT
CASSKYTEAFF
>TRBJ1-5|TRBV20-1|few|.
TGCAGTGCATTGAGGAGCAATCAGCCCCAGCATTTT
CSALRSNQPQHF
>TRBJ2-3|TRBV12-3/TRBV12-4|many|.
TGTGCCAGCAGTTTGGGCGTCCGGAGCACAGATACGCAGTATTTT
CASSLGVRSTDTQYF